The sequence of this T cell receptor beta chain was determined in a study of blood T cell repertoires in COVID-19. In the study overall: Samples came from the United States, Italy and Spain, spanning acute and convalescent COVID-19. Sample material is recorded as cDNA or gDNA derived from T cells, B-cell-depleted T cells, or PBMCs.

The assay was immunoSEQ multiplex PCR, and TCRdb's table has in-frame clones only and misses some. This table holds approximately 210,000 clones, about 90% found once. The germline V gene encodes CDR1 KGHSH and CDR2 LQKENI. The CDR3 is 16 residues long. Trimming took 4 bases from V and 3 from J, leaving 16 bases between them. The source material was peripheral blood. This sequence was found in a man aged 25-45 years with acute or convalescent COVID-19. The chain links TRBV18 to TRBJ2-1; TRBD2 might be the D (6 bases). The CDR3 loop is CASSLFGAGIYNEQFF. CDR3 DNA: TGTGCCAGCTCACTCTTTGGGGCGGGGATCTACAATGAGCAGTTCTTC.